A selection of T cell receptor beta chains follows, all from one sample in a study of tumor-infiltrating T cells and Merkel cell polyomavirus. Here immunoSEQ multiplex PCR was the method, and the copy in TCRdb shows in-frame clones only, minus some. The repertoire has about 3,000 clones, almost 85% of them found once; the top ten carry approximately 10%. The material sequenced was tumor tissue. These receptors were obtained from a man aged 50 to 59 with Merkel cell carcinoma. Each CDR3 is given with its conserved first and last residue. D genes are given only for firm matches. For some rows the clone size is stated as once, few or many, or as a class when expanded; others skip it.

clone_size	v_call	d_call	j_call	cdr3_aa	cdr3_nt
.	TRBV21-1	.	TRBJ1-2	CASSNEGPLNYGYTF	TGTGCCAGCAGCAATGAGGGCCCTCTAAACTATGGCTACACCTTC
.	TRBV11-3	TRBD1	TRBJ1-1	CASSSGTVNTEAFF	TGTGCCAGCAGCTCCGGGACAGTTAACACTGAAGCTTTCTTT
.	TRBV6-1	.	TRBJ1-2	CASSALMINYGYTF	TGTGCCAGCAGTGCCCTAATGATTAACTATGGCTACACCTTC
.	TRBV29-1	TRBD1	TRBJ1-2	CSVDRSYGYTF	TGCAGCGTGGACAGGAGCTATGGCTACACCTTC
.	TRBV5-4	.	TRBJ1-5	CASSLRRHPNQPQHF	TGTGCCAGCAGCTTGCGTAGACACCCCAATCAGCCCCAGCATTTT
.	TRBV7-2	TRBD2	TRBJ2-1	CASSFERGNNEQFF	TGTGCCAGCAGCTTTGAGCGGGGAAACAATGAGCAGTTCTTC
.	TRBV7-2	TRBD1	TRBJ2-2	CASSLGGGQGKSGELFF	TGTGCCAGCAGCTTAGGGGGGGGACAGGGGAAAAGCGGGGAGCTGTTTTTT
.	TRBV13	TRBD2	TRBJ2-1	CASSSRTSFYNEQFF	TGTGCCAGCAGCTCACGGACTAGCTTCTACAATGAGCAGTTCTTC
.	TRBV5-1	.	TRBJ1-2	CASSTLTGPNYGYTF	TGCGCCAGCAGCACCCTGACAGGCCCGAACTATGGCTACACCTTC
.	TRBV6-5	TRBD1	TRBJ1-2	CASSWAGTEYGYTF	TGTGCCAGCAGTTGGGCCGGGACAGAGTATGGCTACACCTTC
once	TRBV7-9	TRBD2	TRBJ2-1	CASSPRGAGGREQFF	TGTGCCAGCAGCCCCCGGGGAGCGGGGGGGCGCGAGCAGTTCTTC
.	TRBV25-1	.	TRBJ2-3	CASTPRGRLTDTQYF	TGTGCCAGCACGCCCAGGGGCCGTCTCACAGATACGCAGTATTTT
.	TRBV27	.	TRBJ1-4	CASDISLRGREKLFF	TGTGCCAGCGATATTTCTCTGCGGGGACGTGAAAAACTGTTTTTT
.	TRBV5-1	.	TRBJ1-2	CASSSRGTEDYGYTF	TGCGCCAGCAGCTCGAGGGGGACGGAGGACTATGGCTACACCTTC
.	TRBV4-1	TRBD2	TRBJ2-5	CASSHPGTSVVAQYF	TGCGCCAGCAGCCACCCCGGGACTAGCGTCGTGGCCCAGTACTTC
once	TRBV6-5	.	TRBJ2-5	CASSHWTEGETQYF	TGTGCCAGCAGTCATTGGACAGAGGGAGAGACCCAGTACTTC
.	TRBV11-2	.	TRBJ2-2	CASSRARTGELFF	TGTGCCAGCAGCCGCGCTAGAACCGGGGAGCTGTTTTTT
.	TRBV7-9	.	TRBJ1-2	CASSLGEGSYGYTF	TGTGCCAGCAGCTTAGGGGAAGGGAGCTATGGCTACACCTTC
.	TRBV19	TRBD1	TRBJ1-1	CASRYHLGTGGYAFF	TGTGCCAGTAGATATCACCTGGGGACAGGGGGATACGCTTTCTTT
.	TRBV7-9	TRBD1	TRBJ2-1	CASSFDRQGARYEQFF	TGTGCCAGCAGCTTCGATCGACAGGGGGCGAGGTATGAGCAGTTCTTC
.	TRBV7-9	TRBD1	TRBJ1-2	CASSPDRVYGYTF	TGTGCCAGCAGCCCGGACAGGGTTTATGGCTACACCTTC
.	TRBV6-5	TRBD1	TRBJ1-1	CASSWAQGTEAFF	TGTGCCAGCAGTTGGGCACAGGGGACTGAAGCTTTCTTT
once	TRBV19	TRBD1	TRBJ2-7	CASSRTGGIYEQYF	TGTGCCAGTAGTCGGACAGGGGGGATCTACGAGCAGTACTTC
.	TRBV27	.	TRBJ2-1	CASSFPYNEQFF	TGTGCCAGCAGTTTTCCTTACAATGAGCAGTTCTTC
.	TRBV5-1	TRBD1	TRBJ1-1	CASSSGTGGLEAFF	TGCGCCAGCAGCTCCGGGACAGGGGGCCTTGAAGCTTTCTTT
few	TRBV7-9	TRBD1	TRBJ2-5	CASSPKDRGQETQYF	TGTGCCAGCAGCCCCAAGGACAGGGGACAAGAGACCCAGTACTTC
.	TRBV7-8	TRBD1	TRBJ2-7	CASSLRQGPYEQYF	TGTGCCAGCAGCCTACGACAGGGCCCCTACGAGCAGTACTTC